Following are 20 T cell receptor beta chains from one sample sequenced in a study of blood T cell repertoires in COVID-19. Data came from immunoSEQ multiplex PCR; TCRdb stores just in-frame clones and leaves some out. Here the sample spans hundreds of thousands of clones, 80% to 90% being singletons. Sequencing was carried out using peripheral blood. These receptors all stem from a woman in her sixties or seventies with COVID-19, enrolled during active disease.

J is TRBJ2-3 and V is TRBV24-1, with 12 positions matching TRBD1. Germline assignment: CDR1 KGHDR and CDR2 SFDVKD. The V and J ends lost 3 bases and 4 bases, in that order; junction bases with no gene match: 4. This CDR3 contains 16 residues. CDR3 protein: CATSDRDRGPADTQYF. The CDR3, as DNA: TGTGCCACCAGTGATAGGGACAGGGGGCCTGCAGATACGCAGTATTTT.

V and J are TRBV19 and TRBJ1-2; D gene ambiguous. V shed 5 bases and J shed 5 bases, with 12 bases lying between them. The germline CDR1 and CDR2 sequences are LNHDA and SQIVND (reference sequence). The CDR3 consists of 13 residues. The CDR3 here is CASSARPGYGYTF. CDR3 nucleotide sequence: TGTGCCAGTAGTGCTCGTCCCGGGTATGGCTACACCTTC.

This clone was detected a few times. This chain joins TRBV7-3 and TRBJ2-2; D ambiguous. Germline CDR1 reads SGHTA; CDR2 reads FQGTGA. The CDR3 totals 13 residues. Trimming removed 5 bases at V and 7 bases at J, with 11 bases between. CDR3 sequence (DNA): TGTGCCAGCAGCCCGAATCCGGGCGGGGAGCTGTTTTTT. Translating gives CASSPNPGGELFF.

The rearrangement links TRBV18 to TRBJ1-2; weak D call: TRBD1 (6 bases). The germline V gene has CDR1 KGHSH and CDR2 LQKENI. Trimming left V 2 bases short and J 6 bases short, with 19 bases between. This CDR3 comprises 16 residues. The DNA of the CDR3 is TGTGCCAGCTCACCAGGGATGGGGGCCTACTTGGATGGCTACACCTTC. Amino acids: CASSPGMGAYLDGYTF.

This chain joins TRBV19 and TRBJ1-2; no definite D call. With 5 bases removed from V and 4 bases from J, the gap between germline ends came to 14 bases. The germline V gene has CDR1 LNHDA and CDR2 SQIVND (reference sequence). The CDR3 consists of 14 residues. Here the CDR3 reads CASSLPGLTYGYTF. DNA for the CDR3: TGTGCCAGTAGTCTACCAGGCCTTACCTATGGCTACACCTTC.

The chain couples TRBV7-6 to TRBJ1-1; D call uncertain. Trimming removed 4 bases at V and 4 bases at J, with 16 bases between. The CDR3 runs to 15 residues. Germline lookup yields CDR1 SGHVS and CDR2 FNYEAQ. The CDR3 loop reads CASSYNSGEATEAFF. The CDR3, as DNA: TGTGCCAGCAGCTACAATTCGGGTGAGGCCACTGAAGCTTTCTTT.

The chain has TRBV28 and TRBJ2-5, with 9 nucleotides matching TRBD1. The CDR3 is made up of 14 amino acids. Trimming took 10 bases from V and 1 from J; bases not matched to a gene: 7. Germline V gene data show CDR1 as MDHEN and CDR2 as SYDVKM. The chain's CDR3 is CATSTGGPQETQYF. The DNA of the CDR3 is TGTGCCACTTCTACAGGGGGCCCCCAAGAGACCCAGTACTTC.

This clone was observed once. One junction end disagrees with the germline gene, perhaps due to a read error. The chain combines TRBV5-1 with TRBJ2-2; 7 bases match TRBD1. The CDR3 totals 15 residues. Germline CDR1 SGHRS, CDR2 YFSETQ. Here the CDR3 DNA reads TGCGCCAGCAGCTTGGTGACAGGGAACCCCGGGGAGCTGTTTTTT. It translates to CASSLVTGNPGELFF.

This rearrangement joins TRBV9 to TRBJ2-3; D not certain. The CDR3 has 15 residues. With 2 bases removed from V and 1 base from J, the gap between germline ends came to 11 bases. The germline V gene has CDR1 SGDLS and CDR2 YYNGEE. The CDR3 reads CASSVGLGRTDTQYF. The CDR3 region has the DNA TGTGCCAGCAGCGTTGGGTTGGGCCGCACAGATACGCAGTATTTT.

The gene calls are TRBV18 and TRBJ1-1, with a possible D match to TRBD1 (5 bases). From germline, CDR1 is KGHSH and CDR2 LQKENI. The CDR3 covers 15 residues. The V end lost 2 bases, the J end lost 6 bases, and 16 bases lay between the germline ends. The CDR3 DNA follows: TGTGCCAGCTCACCATACAAGGGGCGCTTCGCTGAAGCTTTCTTT. It codes for CASSPYKGRFAEAFF.

The rearrangement links TRBV21-1 to TRBJ1-2; the DNA was not used to check the table's D call, TRBD1. TRBV21-1 is described as a pseudogene. The CDR3 consists of 9 residues. The CDR3 is CARGAVGTF. For the CDR3, the DNA is TGTGCCAGGGGGGCAGTGGGCACCTTC.

The chain recombines TRBV5-8 with TRBJ1-2, with 7 positions matching TRBD1. Germline V gene data show CDR1 as SGHTS and CDR2 as YDEGEE. This CDR3 is built from 15 residues. The trim removed 4 bases at V and 3 bases at J, leaving 9 bases unmatched. DNA of the CDR3: TGTGCCAGCAGCCTAGGGGCAGGGGGATACTATGGCTACACCTTC. Protein product: CASSLGAGGYYGYTF.

CDR3: CASSLLFAGNTEAFF. As DNA, the CDR3 is TGCGCCAGCAGCTTGTTATTCGCGGGGAACACTGAAGCTTTCTTT. The genes are TRBV5-1 and TRBJ1-1; D is undetermined. Trimming took 1 base from V and 1 from J, leaving 11 bases between them. The CDR3 is made up of 15 amino acids. CDR1 is SGHRS and CDR2 is YFSETQ in the germline V gene.

J is TRBJ1-5 and V is TRBV7-8; D not resolved. V was shortened by 3 bases and J by 0 bases, with 9 bases between the two germline ends. Germline-derived CDR1 and CDR2 are SGHVS and FQNEAQ. The length of the CDR3 is 15 residues. This chain's CDR3 is CASSLSHYSNQPQHF. Here the CDR3 DNA reads TGTGCCAGCAGCTTGAGCCACTATAGCAATCAGCCCCAGCATTTT.

The chain carries TRBV2 and TRBJ2-3, with D perhaps TRBD1 (5 bases). Germline V gene lookup returns CDR1 SNHLY and CDR2 FYNNEI. This CDR3 has 15 residues. Trimming removed 6 bases at V and 1 base at J, with 14 bases between. The CDR3 loop is CASSPAAQGTDTQYF. CDR3 sequence (DNA): TGTGCCAGCAGCCCGGCGGCACAGGGCACAGATACGCAGTATTTT.

The gene calls are TRBV30 and TRBJ1-6; D not resolved. CDR1 is GTSNPN and CDR2 is SVGIG in the germline V gene (reference sequence). The germline V and J ends were trimmed by 0 bases and 4 bases, with 7 bases remaining between them. CDR3 length: 14 residues. CDR3 amino acids: CAWSVVQYNSPLHF. Written as DNA, the CDR3 is TGTGCCTGGAGTGTAGTCCAGTATAATTCACCCCTCCACTTT.

The chain couples TRBV6-5 to TRBJ1-2; 7 bases are shared with TRBD1. This CDR3 region has 14 residues. The trim removed 6 bases at V and 4 bases at J, leaving 8 bases unmatched. Germline-derived CDR1 and CDR2 are MNHEY and SVGAGI. CDR3 sequence (DNA): TGTGCCAGCAGCGTGGACAGGCCCTTCTATGGCTACACCTTC. This encodes CASSVDRPFYGYTF.

The chain combines TRBV10-1 with TRBJ1-3, with D uncertain. The CDR3 runs 15 residues. Germline CDR1 is WNHNN and CDR2 is SYGVQD (reference sequence). Trimming took off 0 bases at V and 4 bases at J, with 10 bases between the two ends. The CDR3 loop is CASSESVGVGNTIYF. The CDR3 bases are TGCGCCAGCAGTGAGTCGGTCGGGGTCGGAAACACCATATATTTT.

This sequence joins TRBV19 and TRBJ2-3; TRBD2 matches at 10 bases. Germline CDR1 is LNHDA and CDR2 is SQIVND (reference sequence). This CDR3 spans 16 amino acids. The ends lost 5 bases at V and 5 bases at J; junction bases unmatched: 10. CDR3 amino acids: CASSWGSGGAQDTQYF. The CDR3 coding sequence is TGTGCCAGTAGTTGGGGCAGCGGGGGGGCCCAAGATACGCAGTATTTT.

V is TRBV10-3 and J is TRBJ2-7; D possibly corresponds to TRBD2 (6 bases). The CDR3 runs to 15 residues. The V and J ends lost 2 bases and 1 base respectively, with 12 bases between them. Germline V CDR1 and CDR2: ENHRY, SYGVKD. CDR3 DNA: TGTGCCATCAGTGAGGCCCGAAGCGGGTCCTACGAGCAGTACTTC. Amino acids: CAISEARSGSYEQYF.